Presented here are 21 T cell receptor beta chains from one specimen sequenced in a study of shared clonotypes between healthy human individuals. Generated by immunoSEQ multiplex PCR, the TCRdb table keeps only in-frame clones and is missing some. The table includes 600,000 to 750,000 clones, less than 95% detected once. The sample comprised memory CD8+ T cells from PBMCs. Subset reported: CD45RO+ cells pooled with CCR7-negative TemRA cells. The receptors come from a man aged 18 to 29 in good health. Some clones in this sample may be carry-over from other donors' samples.

This chain links TRBV7-2 with TRBJ2-2; TRBD2 matches 8 bases. V was pared by 2 bases and J by 6 bases, with 5 bases of the junction left unmatched. The CDR3 length is 15 residues. Germline loops: CDR1 SGHTA, CDR2 FQGNSA. As DNA, the CDR3 is TGTGCCAGCAGCTTACGAGCGGGAGTACCCGGGGAGCTGTTTTTT. Its protein is CASSLRAGVPGELFF.

The chain is built from TRBV7-7 and TRBJ1-1; weak D call: TRBD1 (6 bases). Trimming cost V 5 bases and J 4 bases, with 11 bases left between them. The germline V gene encodes CDR1 SSHAT and CDR2 FNYEAQ (reference sequence). The length of the CDR3 is 13 residues. CDR3 nucleotide sequence: TGTGCCAGCAGCCCAGGACAGATCACTGAAGCTTTCTTT. Translating gives CASSPGQITEAFF.

This clone was seen once. The V and J genes are TRBV19 and TRBJ2-7, with a possible D match to TRBD1 (5 bases). V lost 1 base to trimming and J lost 0 bases, with 19 bases between them. The germline V gene encodes CDR1 LNHDA and CDR2 SQIVND (reference sequence). The CDR3 loop spans 18 amino acids. The CDR3 reads CASSIGWPAAGHSYEQYF. The CDR3 region has the DNA TGTGCCAGTAGTATAGGGTGGCCGGCGGCAGGACACTCCTACGAGCAGTACTTC.

The gene calls are TRBV4-2 and TRBJ2-7, with D maybe TRBD1 (5 bases). Germline V CDR1 and CDR2: LGHNA, YNFKEQ. Deletions cut 1 base from V and 4 bases from J, with 14 bases between. There are 15 residues in the CDR3. The CDR3 nucleotides are TGTGCCAGCAGCCAAGCGACAGTCTTAGGTTACGAGCAGTACTTC. Protein: CASSQATVLGYEQYF.

The J gene is TRBJ2-1, the V gene TRBV13; D is perhaps TRBD1 or TRBD2 (5 bases each). Trimming shortened V by 3 bases and J by 16 bases, and 16 bases separated the two germline ends. The CDR3 runs 12 residues. Germline CDR1 and CDR2: PRHDT and FYEKMQ (reference sequence). The CDR3 sequence is CASSLGTSQDFF. Written as DNA, the CDR3 is TGTGCCAGCAGCTTGGGGACCTCCCAGGACTTCTTC.

V gene TRBV25-1 combines with J gene TRBJ1-2; D gene ambiguous. The CDR3 is 14 amino acids. Germline assignment: CDR1 MGHDK and CDR2 SYGVNS. The V end was cut by 6 bases, the J end by 8 bases, with 19 bases between. CDR3 DNA sequence: TGTGCCAGCAGCGGCAGAACCGGCCCATCGGGCTACACCTTC. Encoded protein: CASSGRTGPSGYTF.

The chain uses TRBV20-1 and TRBJ2-7; the D is unclear. Germline CDR1 and CDR2: DFQATT and SNEGSKA (reference sequence). V lost 3 bases and J 5 bases, leaving 5 bases between the germline ends. The CDR3 totals 10 residues. CDR3 coding DNA: TGCAGTGCTAGCTTTGACGAGCAGTACTTC. It yields the protein CSASFDEQYF.

The chain employs TRBV10-3 and TRBJ2-7, with 9 bases identical to TRBD1. V lost 9 bases and J lost 2; bases outside the gene matches: 8. Per the germline V gene, CDR1 is ENHRY and CDR2 is SYGVKD. The CDR3 loop spans 14 amino acids. The CDR3 nucleotides are TGTGCCATAGGTGCCGGGACAGGGCCCTACGAGCAGTACTTC. This sequence encodes CAIGAGTGPYEQYF.

In this sample, this clone turned up once. This sequence joins TRBV7-3 and TRBJ2-5; 12 nucleotides line up with TRBD1. CDR1 is SGHTA and CDR2 is FQGTGA in the germline V gene. Losses at the gene ends were 5 bases for V and 4 bases for J; bases not matched to a gene: 8. The CDR3 is made up of 16 amino acids. The CDR3 DNA reads TGTGCCAGCAGCCCGGGGACAGGGGGCTTTCGAGAGACCCAGTACTTC. Translated, it gives CASSPGTGGFRETQYF.

V usage is TRBV11-2 and J usage is TRBJ1-1; D gene unclear. CDR1 is SGHAT, CDR2 FQNNGV, per germline. The V and J ends lost 2 bases and 0 bases respectively, with 10 bases between them. The CDR3 has 15 residues. CDR3 in DNA: TGTGCCAGCAGCTTACTCCGGGGAATGAACACTGAAGCTTTCTTT. It yields the protein CASSLLRGMNTEAFF.

This clone turned up a few times. This sequence joins TRBV11-2 and TRBJ1-1; D uncertain. CDR3 length: 14 amino acids. The V end was cut by 4 bases, the J end by 0 bases, with 9 bases between. From germline, CDR1 is SGHAT and CDR2 FQNNGV. The CDR3 sequence: CASSSVSLNTEAFF. CDR3 nucleotide sequence: TGTGCCAGCAGCTCGGTTAGTCTGAACACTGAAGCTTTCTTT.

This chain connects TRBV11-2 to TRBJ2-1, with 7 positions matching TRBD2. Germline CDR1 and CDR2: SGHAT and FQNNGV. The V and J ends lost 3 bases and 9 bases, in that order; junction bases with no gene match: 11. There are 15 residues in the CDR3. The CDR3 reads CASSFSREKTTEQFF. As DNA, the CDR3 is TGTGCCAGCAGCTTCTCGCGGGAGAAGACTACTGAGCAGTTCTTC.

The chain carries TRBV7-3 and TRBJ1-2; no clear D. Trimming removed 1 base at V and 8 bases at J, with 17 bases between. This CDR3 has 15 residues. CDR1 is SGHTA and CDR2 is FQGTGA in the germline V gene. DNA of the CDR3: TGTGCCAGCAGCTTAATAGGTGCCCAGGAATGGGGCTACACCTTC. Its protein product is CASSLIGAQEWGYTF.

The CDR3 bases are TGTGCCAGCAGCTTAATTTGGGGGCCGAGGCAAGAGACCCAGTACTTC. Residues: CASSLIWGPRQETQYF. The chain uses TRBV7-6 and TRBJ2-5, with a tentative D call TRBD1 (6 bases). V was clipped by 2 bases and J by 2 bases, with 15 bases between them. This CDR3 has 16 residues. CDR1 SGHVS and CDR2 FNYEAQ come from the germline V gene.

This clone has just a few counts. This rearrangement joins TRBV7-9 to TRBJ2-5; D assignment may be TRBD1 or TRBD2 (5 bases each). This CDR3 region has 14 residues. Trimming took 2 bases from V and 3 from J, leaving 10 bases between them. The germline V gene has CDR1 SEHNR and CDR2 FQNEAQ (reference sequence). The CDR3 DNA is TGTGCCAGCAGCTTACCGGGGACGGAAGAGACCCAGTACTTC. This codes for CASSLPGTEETQYF.

The V gene is TRBV29-1, the J gene TRBJ1-2; D might be TRBD1 (5 bases). V was cut by 3 bases and J by 4 bases, with 9 bases left in between. The germline V gene encodes CDR1 SQVTM and CDR2 ANQGSEA. The CDR3 has 12 residues. CDR3 DNA sequence: TGCAGCGTTGAGGGGGAGGGCTATGGCTACACCTTC. This encodes CSVEGEGYGYTF.

The genes are TRBV4-3 and TRBJ2-7, with D perhaps matching TRBD1 or TRBD2 (5 bases each). Germline CDR1 and CDR2: LGHNA and YSLEER. V shed 2 bases and J shed 2 bases, with 13 bases lying between them. The CDR3 is 15 residues long. DNA for the CDR3: TGCGCCAGCAGCCAACCAGCCCGGGACCCCTACGAGCAGTACTTC. This sequence encodes CASSQPARDPYEQYF.

The V gene is TRBV28, the J gene TRBJ1-1; D is ambiguous. The V gene lost 3 bases and the J gene lost 4 bases, with 12 bases spanning the gap. This CDR3 is 14 amino acids long. The germline V gene has CDR1 MDHEN and CDR2 SYDVKM. As DNA, the CDR3 is TGTGCCAGCAGTTTGTTCGGGAAGGGCACTGAAGCTTTCTTT. It encodes CASSLFGKGTEAFF.

V is TRBV28 and J is TRBJ2-7; 7 positions match TRBD1. Germline trimming cut 5 bases from V and 2 bases from J; bases unmatched to any gene: 6. The CDR3 is 14 residues long. The germline gives CDR1 MDHEN, CDR2 SYDVKM. This CDR3 reads CASSRQGDTYEQYF. CDR3 sequence (DNA): TGTGCCAGCAGTCGACAGGGAGATACCTACGAGCAGTACTTC.

This clone was detected once. The rearrangement links TRBV6-1 to TRBJ2-7, with 7 bases that match TRBD2. CDR1 and CDR2 from the germline V gene are MNHNS and SASEGT. The CDR3 loop spans 15 amino acids. V lost 1 base, J lost 4 bases, and 7 bases stayed unmatched. CDR3 amino acids: CASSEGEGSPYEQYF. The CDR3 DNA follows: TGTGCCAGCAGTGAAGGGGAGGGGTCCCCTTACGAGCAGTACTTC.

Notes on this clone: The same CDR3 is also encoded by other DNA sequences in this sample. The V call is TRBV7-9, the J call TRBJ1-2, with TRBD1 identical over 7 bases. Germline V lookup: CDR1 SEHNR, CDR2 FQNEAQ (reference sequence). The CDR3 has 14 residues. The J segment lost 2 bases and the V segment lost 0 bases, leaving 0 bases of the junction unmatched. CDR3 sequence reads: CASSLAGQNYGYTF. CDR3 sequence (DNA): TGTGCCAGCAGCTTAGCGGGACAGAACTATGGCTACACCTTC.